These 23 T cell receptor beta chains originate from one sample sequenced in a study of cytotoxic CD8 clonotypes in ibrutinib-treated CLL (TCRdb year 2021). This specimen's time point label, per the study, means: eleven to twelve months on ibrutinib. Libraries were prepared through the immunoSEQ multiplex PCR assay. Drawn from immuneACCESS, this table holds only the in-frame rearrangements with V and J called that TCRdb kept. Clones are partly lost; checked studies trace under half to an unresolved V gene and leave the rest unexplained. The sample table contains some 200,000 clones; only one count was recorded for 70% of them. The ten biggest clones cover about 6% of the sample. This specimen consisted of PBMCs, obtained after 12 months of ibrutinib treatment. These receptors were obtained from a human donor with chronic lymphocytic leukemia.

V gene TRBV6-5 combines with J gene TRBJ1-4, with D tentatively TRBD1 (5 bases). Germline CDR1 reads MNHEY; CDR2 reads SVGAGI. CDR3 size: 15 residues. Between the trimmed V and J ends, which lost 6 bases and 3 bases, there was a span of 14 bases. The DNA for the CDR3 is TGTGCCAGCAGATCACCCGGGGGGTCTAATGAAAAACTGTTTTTT. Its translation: CASRSPGGSNEKLFF.

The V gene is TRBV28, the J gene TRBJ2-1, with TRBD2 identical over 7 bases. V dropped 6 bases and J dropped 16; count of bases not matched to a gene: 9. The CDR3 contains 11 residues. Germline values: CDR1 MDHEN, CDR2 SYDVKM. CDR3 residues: CASRGTIQQFF. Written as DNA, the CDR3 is TGTGCCAGCAGGGGGACTATTCAACAATTCTTC.

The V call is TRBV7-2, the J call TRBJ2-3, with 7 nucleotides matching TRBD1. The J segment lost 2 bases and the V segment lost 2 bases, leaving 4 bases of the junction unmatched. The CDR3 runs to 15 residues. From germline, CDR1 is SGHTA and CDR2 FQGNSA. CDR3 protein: CASSLWGQPTDTQYF. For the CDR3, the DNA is TGTGCCAGCAGCTTATGGGGACAGCCCACAGATACGCAGTATTTT.

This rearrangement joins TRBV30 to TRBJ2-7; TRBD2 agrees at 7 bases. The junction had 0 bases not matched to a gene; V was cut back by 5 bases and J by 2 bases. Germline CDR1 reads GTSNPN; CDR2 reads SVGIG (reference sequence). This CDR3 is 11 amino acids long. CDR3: CAWGRAYEQYF. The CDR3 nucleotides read TGTGCCTGGGGGAGGGCCTACGAGCAGTACTTC. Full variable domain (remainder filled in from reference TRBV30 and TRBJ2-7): SQTIHQWPATLVQPVGSPLSLECTVEGTSNPNLYWYRQAAGRGLQLLFYSVGIGQISSEVPQNLSASRPQDRQFILSSKKLLLSDSGFYLCAWGRAYEQYFGPGTRLTVT.

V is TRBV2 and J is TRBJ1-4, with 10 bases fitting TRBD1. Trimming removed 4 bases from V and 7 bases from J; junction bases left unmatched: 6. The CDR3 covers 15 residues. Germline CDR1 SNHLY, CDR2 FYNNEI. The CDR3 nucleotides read TGTGCCAGCAGTGGCGCGACAGGGGGCCTTGAAAAACTGTTTTTT. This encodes CASSGATGGLEKLFF. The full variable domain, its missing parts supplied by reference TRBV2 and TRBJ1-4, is EPEVTQTPSHQVTQMGQEVILRCVPISNHLYFYWYRQILGQKVEFLVSFYNNEISEKSEIFDDQFSVERPDGSNFTLKIRSTKLEDSAMYFCASSGATGGLEKLFFGSGTQLSVL.

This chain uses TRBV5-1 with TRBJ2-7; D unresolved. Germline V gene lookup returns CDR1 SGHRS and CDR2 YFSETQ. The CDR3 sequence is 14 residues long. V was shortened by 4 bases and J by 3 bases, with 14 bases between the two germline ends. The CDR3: CASSALPTNYEQYF. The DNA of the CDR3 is TGCGCCAGCAGCGCGCTTCCCACAAACTACGAGCAGTACTTC.

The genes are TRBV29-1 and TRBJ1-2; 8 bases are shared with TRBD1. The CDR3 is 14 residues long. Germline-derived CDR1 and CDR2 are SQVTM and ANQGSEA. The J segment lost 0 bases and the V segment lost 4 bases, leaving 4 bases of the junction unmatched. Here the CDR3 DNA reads TGCAGCGTTGGAGGACAGGGTTCTAACTATGGCTACACCTTC. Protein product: CSVGGQGSNYGYTF.

As DNA, the CDR3 is TGTGCCAGCAGTTTATCGGACAGAGCTTATAATGAAAAACTGTTTTTT. Encoded protein: CASSLSDRAYNEKLFF. J is TRBJ1-4 and V is TRBV27; D is possibly TRBD1 (6 bases). There are 16 residues in the CDR3. In germline, CDR1 is MNHEY, CDR2 SMNVEV (reference sequence). V was pared by 0 bases and J by 4 bases, with 12 bases between.

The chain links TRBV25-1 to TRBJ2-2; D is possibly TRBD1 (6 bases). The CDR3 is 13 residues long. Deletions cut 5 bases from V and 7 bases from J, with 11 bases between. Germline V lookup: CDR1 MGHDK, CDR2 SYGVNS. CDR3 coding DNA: TGTGCCAGCAGTCTACAGGGTGACGGGGAGCTGTTTTTT. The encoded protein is CASSLQGDGELFF.

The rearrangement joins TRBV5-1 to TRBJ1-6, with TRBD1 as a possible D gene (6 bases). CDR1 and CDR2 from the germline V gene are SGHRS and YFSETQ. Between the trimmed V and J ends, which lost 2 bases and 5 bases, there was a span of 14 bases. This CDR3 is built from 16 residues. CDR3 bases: TGCGCCAGCAGCTTTAACAGGGAAACTAATAATTCACCCCTCCACTTT. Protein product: CASSFNRETNNSPLHF.

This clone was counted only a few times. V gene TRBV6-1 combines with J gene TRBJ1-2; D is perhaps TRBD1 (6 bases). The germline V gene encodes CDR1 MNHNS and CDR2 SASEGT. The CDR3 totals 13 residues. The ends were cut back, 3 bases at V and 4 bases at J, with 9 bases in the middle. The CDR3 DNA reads TGTGCCAGCAGTGAGTCAGGGGTCTATGGCTACACCTTC. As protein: CASSESGVYGYTF.

The chain's CDR3 is CASGLSQGSYNEQFF. The CDR3, as DNA: TGTGCTAGTGGTTTGTCACAGGGGAGTTACAATGAGCAGTTCTTC. The chain combines TRBV12-5 with TRBJ2-1; TRBD1 matches 7 bases. After removal of 2 bases from V and 4 bases from J, the junction contained 5 bases not matched to a gene. Germline V gene data show CDR1 as LGHNT and CDR2 as FRNRAP. This CDR3 is 15 amino acids long.

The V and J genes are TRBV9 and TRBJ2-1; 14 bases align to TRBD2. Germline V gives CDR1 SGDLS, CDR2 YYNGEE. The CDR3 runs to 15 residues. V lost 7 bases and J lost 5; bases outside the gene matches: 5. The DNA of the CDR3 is TGTGCCAGCTGCGCGGGACTAGCGGGAGACAATGAGCAGTTCTTC. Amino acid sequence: CASCAGLAGDNEQFF. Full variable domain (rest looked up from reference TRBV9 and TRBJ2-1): DSGVTQTPKHLITATGQRVTLRCSPRSGDLSVYWYQQSLDQGLQFLIQYYNGEERAKGNILERFSAQQFPDLHSELNLSSLELGDSALYFCASCAGLAGDNEQFFGPGTRLTVL.

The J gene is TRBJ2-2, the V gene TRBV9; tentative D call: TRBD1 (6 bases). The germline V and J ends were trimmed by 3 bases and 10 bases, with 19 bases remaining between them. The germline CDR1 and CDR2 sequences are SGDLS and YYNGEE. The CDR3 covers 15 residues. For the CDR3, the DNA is TGTGCCAGCAGCGCAACAGGGTATCCGATCGAGGAGCTGTTTTTT. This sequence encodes CASSATGYPIEELFF.

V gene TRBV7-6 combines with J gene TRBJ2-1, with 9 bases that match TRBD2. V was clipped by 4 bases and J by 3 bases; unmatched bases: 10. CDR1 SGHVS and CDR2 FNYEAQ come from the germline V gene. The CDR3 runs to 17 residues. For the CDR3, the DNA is TGTGCCAGCAGCTCACAGACGACTAGCGGAGTCTACAATGAGCAGTTCTTC. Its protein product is CASSSQTTSGVYNEQFF.

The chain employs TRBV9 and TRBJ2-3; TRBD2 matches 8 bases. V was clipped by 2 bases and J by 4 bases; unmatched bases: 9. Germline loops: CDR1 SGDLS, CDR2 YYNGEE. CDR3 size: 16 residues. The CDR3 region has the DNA TGTGCCAGCAGCGTGGCCAACGGGAGGGCCTCAGATACGCAGTATTTT. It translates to CASSVANGRASDTQYF. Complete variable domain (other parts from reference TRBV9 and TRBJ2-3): DSGVTQTPKHLITATGQRVTLRCSPRSGDLSVYWYQQSLDQGLQFLIQYYNGEERAKGNILERFSAQQFPDLHSELNLSSLELGDSALYFCASSVANGRASDTQYFGPGTRLTVL.

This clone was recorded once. The CDR3 region has the DNA TGTGCCTGGAACCGTGAGGCTGCGGAGAGGGAGCAGTACTTC. Protein sequence: CAWNREAAEREQYF. The V and J genes are TRBV30 and TRBJ2-7, with D uncertain. Germline CDR1 reads GTSNPN; CDR2 reads SVGIG (reference sequence). This CDR3 spans 14 amino acids. The germline V and J ends were trimmed by 4 bases and 7 bases, with 20 bases remaining between them. Full variable domain (remainder filled in from reference TRBV30 and TRBJ2-7): SQTIHQWPATLVQPVGSPLSLECTVEGTSNPNLYWYRQAAGRGLQLLFYSVGIGQISSEVPQNLSASRPQDRQFILSSKKLLLSDSGFYLCAWNREAAEREQYFGPGTRLTVT.

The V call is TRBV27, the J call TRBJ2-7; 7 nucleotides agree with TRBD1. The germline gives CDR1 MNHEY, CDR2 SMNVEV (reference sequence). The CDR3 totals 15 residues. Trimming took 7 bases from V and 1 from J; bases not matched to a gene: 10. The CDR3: CASKTGTAGSYEQYF. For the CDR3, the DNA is TGTGCCAGCAAAACTGGGACAGCTGGATCCTACGAGCAGTACTTC.

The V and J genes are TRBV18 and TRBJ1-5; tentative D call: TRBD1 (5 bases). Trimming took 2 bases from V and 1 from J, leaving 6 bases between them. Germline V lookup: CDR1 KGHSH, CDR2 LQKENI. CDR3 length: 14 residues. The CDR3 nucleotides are TGTGCCAGCTCACCATGGGACAGCAATCAGCCCCAGCATTTT. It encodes CASSPWDSNQPQHF.

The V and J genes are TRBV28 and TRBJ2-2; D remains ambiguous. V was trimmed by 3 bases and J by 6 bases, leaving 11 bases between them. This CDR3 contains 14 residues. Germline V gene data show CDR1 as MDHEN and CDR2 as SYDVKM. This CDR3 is CASSFPSVAGELFF. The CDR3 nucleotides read TGTGCCAGCAGTTTCCCGTCGGTCGCCGGGGAGCTGTTTTTT.

Here the CDR3 DNA reads TGCGCCAGCAGCCAAGGCCTAGCCGGCAACTGGGTTATCTATGGCTACACCTTC. Amino acid sequence: CASSQGLAGNWVIYGYTF. This chain uses TRBV4-1 with TRBJ1-2; D not certain. The CDR3 is 18 residues long. The V gene lost 1 base and the J gene lost 4 bases, with 22 bases spanning the gap. CDR1 is MGHRA, CDR2 YSYEKL, per germline.

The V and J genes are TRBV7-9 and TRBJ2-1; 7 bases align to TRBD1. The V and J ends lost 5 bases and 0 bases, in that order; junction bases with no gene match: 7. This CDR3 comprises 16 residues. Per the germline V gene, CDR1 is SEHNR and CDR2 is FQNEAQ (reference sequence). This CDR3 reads CASSTRQGTSYNEQFF. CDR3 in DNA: TGTGCCAGCAGCACACGACAGGGAACCTCCTACAATGAGCAGTTCTTC.

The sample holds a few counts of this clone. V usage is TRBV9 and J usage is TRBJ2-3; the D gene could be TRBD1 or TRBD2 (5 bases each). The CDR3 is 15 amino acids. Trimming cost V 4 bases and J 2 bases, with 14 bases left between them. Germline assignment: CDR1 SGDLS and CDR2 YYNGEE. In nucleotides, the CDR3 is TGTGCCAGCAGCCCCAAAGGGACGCCCACAGATACGCAGTATTTT. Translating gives CASSPKGTPTDTQYF.